This T cell receptor (beta chain) was observed in a study of shared clonotypes between healthy human individuals. This clone has a single count. Its antigen is not known. Study-wide points: For naive CD4 cells, 4% to 6% of clonotypes were shared across a handful of donors. Sequencing depth was predicted to influence how clonotypes are shared among donors. Unshared clonotypes carried lower generation probabilities than those common to all four donors.

CDR3 size: 15 residues. The germline V gene encodes CDR1 SGHVS and CDR2 FNYEAQ. The junction had 9 bases not matched to a gene; V was cut back by 2 bases and J by 8 bases. Donation came from healthy HIV-negative adults that had no recent acute infections or vaccinations. Produced via immunoSEQ multiplex PCR; TCRdb's table is partial and in-frame only. The data hold some 2.1 million clones, with about 95% observed a single time. Sequencing input: naive CD4+ T cells sorted from blood. The subset here: CD45RA+ positively selected. The receptor was derived from a young man in good health. The chain is built from TRBV7-6 and TRBJ2-3; 8 nucleotides agree with TRBD2. CDR3 residues: CASSLSPAGDGTQYF. The CDR3 nucleotides are TGTGCCAGCAGCTTAAGCCCAGCGGGAGACGGTACGCAGTATTTT. Full variable domain (missing parts from reference TRBV7-6 and TRBJ2-3): GAGVSQSPRYKVTKRGQDVALRCDPISGHVSLYWYRQALGQGPEFLTYFNYEAQQDKSGLPNDRFSAERPEGSISTLTIQRTEQRDSAMYRCASSLSPAGDGTQYFGPGTRLTVL.